This T cell receptor beta chain was recorded in a study of T-cell reconstitution after alpha-beta-depleted transplantation in children. Overall study findings and caveats: Approximately two months post-transplant, alpha-beta T cells reportedly originated from several hundred expanded graft clones. Surviving recipient T cells and thymic progenitors accounted for the high day-60 TCRbeta diversity observed in some patients.

This clonotype has only a few counts. The antigen remains undetermined. During its preparation, the TCRbeta library received unique molecular identifiers. TCRdb re-called the PCR reads through MiXCR, storing one row per CDR3 protein. The sample lists about 250,000 distinct CDR3 sequences; 24% were seen once. V was shortened by 3 bases and J by 4 bases, with 13 bases between the two germline ends. This CDR3 is built from 13 residues. Germline loops: CDR1 DFQATT, CDR2 SNEGSKA (reference sequence). V is TRBV20-1 and J is TRBJ2-7; no clear D gene. The input for sequencing was PBMCs, mostly from graft donor cells, taken 360 days after TCRalphabeta/CD19-depleted stem cell transplant. The sequence was collected from a female patient between 2 and 10 years old who had a stem cell transplant for congenital amegakaryocytic thrombocytopenia, so the T cells may come from the graft donor. The CDR3 region has the DNA TGCAGTGCTAGTTTACACACATGGTACGAGCAGTACTTC. Residues: CSASLHTWYEQYF.